Below, 11 T cell receptor beta chains from the same sample are listed, as sequenced in a study of T cell responses to AZD1222 COVID-19 vaccine. Assay used: immunoSEQ multiplex PCR; TCRdb lists only in-frame clones, some missing. Of some 150,000 clones listed, 94% are singletons. The source was peripheral blood, collected on day 0 of AZD1222 vaccination. The receptors come from an adult in good health.

The genes are TRBV4-3 and TRBJ2-1; perhaps TRBD1 as D (6 bases). The V and J ends lost 4 bases and 8 bases respectively, with 12 bases between them. The CDR3 is 13 amino acids. The germline gives CDR1 LGHNA, CDR2 YSLEER. CDR3 in amino acids: CASSRKQGDEQFF. The CDR3 DNA sequence: TGCGCCAGCAGCCGTAAACAGGGCGATGAGCAGTTCTTC.

The rearrangement uses TRBV2 and TRBJ2-6; D is unclear. V was clipped by 5 bases and J by 0 bases, with 11 bases between them. The germline V gene encodes CDR1 SNHLY and CDR2 FYNNEI. This CDR3 contains 16 residues. CDR3 bases: TGTGCCAGCAGTTTGGGGTTGGCCTCTGGGGCCAACGTCCTGACTTTC. This sequence encodes CASSLGLASGANVLTF.

The rearrangement uses TRBV4-2 and TRBJ1-6; D gene unclear. Trimming took 8 bases from V and 6 from J, leaving 17 bases between them. Germline CDR1 is LGHNA and CDR2 is YNFKEQ. The CDR3 spans 15 residues. The chain's CDR3 is CASGPSLDGNSPLHF. For the CDR3, the DNA is TGTGCCAGCGGACCGTCCCTGGATGGTAATTCACCCCTCCACTTT.

V is TRBV6-2 or TRBV6-3 and J is TRBJ2-1, with 9 bases aligning to TRBD2. V gave up 5 bases and J gave up 6 bases; unmatched junction bases: 5. CDR1 and CDR2 from the germline V gene are MNHEY and SVGEGT. The CDR3 has 14 residues. In DNA, the CDR3 is TGTGCCAGCAGTGAGACTAGCGGAATCAATGAGCAGTTCTTC. It specifies CASSETSGINEQFF.

The CDR3 DNA sequence: TGTGCCAGCAGCGGGCCGGACAGGGGAAGACACTATGGCTACACCTTC. The encoded protein is CASSGPDRGRHYGYTF. V usage is TRBV11-1 and J usage is TRBJ1-2, with TRBD1 matching over 9 bases. V lost 5 bases and J lost 3; bases outside the gene matches: 10. The CDR3 sequence is 16 residues long. Germline values: CDR1 SGHAT, CDR2 FQDESV (reference sequence).

The V and J genes are TRBV2 and TRBJ1-2, with D unclear. The CDR3 is 15 amino acids. CDR1 is SNHLY and CDR2 is FYNNEI in the germline V gene. The ends were cut back, 3 bases at V and 2 bases at J, with 13 bases in the middle. CDR3 nucleotides: TGTGCCAGCAGTGATCGGAGGACGGCCAACTATGGCTACACCTTC. It codes for CASSDRRTANYGYTF.

The chain recombines TRBV5-1 with TRBJ1-2; D gene uncertain. The CDR3 has 14 amino acids. Between the trimmed V and J ends, which lost 4 bases and 4 bases, there was a span of 14 bases. Germline CDR1 SGHRS, CDR2 YFSETQ. The CDR3 protein is CASSADHGRYGYTF. DNA for the CDR3: TGCGCCAGCAGCGCAGACCATGGCCGCTATGGCTACACCTTC.

The chain joins TRBV19 to TRBJ1-2; TRBD1 matches 9 bases. Per germline, CDR1 LNHDA and CDR2 SQIVND (reference sequence). J was trimmed by 4 bases and V by 6 bases; bases with no gene match: 9. This CDR3 spans 15 amino acids. The CDR3 DNA reads TGTGCCAGTAGCGAAACAGGGGGCTCCGGCTATGGCTACACCTTC. It codes for CASSETGGSGYGYTF.

This chain links TRBV19 with TRBJ2-2, with 8 bases that match TRBD1. Germline trimming cut 5 bases from V and 2 bases from J; bases unmatched to any gene: 4. The CDR3 spans 15 residues. The germline CDR1 and CDR2 sequences are LNHDA and SQIVND (reference sequence). CDR3 DNA: TGTGCCAGTAGTCCTGGGACAGGCAACACCGGGGAGCTGTTTTTT. This translates into CASSPGTGNTGELFF.

The chain carries TRBV4-1 and TRBJ1-1; no reliable D call. This CDR3 is 14 amino acids long. Germline lookup yields CDR1 MGHRA and CDR2 YSYEKL. The V gene lost 0 bases and the J gene lost 3 bases, with 8 bases spanning the gap. In DNA form, the CDR3 reads TGCGCCAGCAGCCAAGATCATTCAGACACTGAAGCTTTCTTT. It translates to CASSQDHSDTEAFF.

The chain couples TRBV15 to TRBJ2-2; no reliable D call. This CDR3 contains 14 residues. V shed 3 bases and J shed 1 base, with 6 bases lying between them. CDR1 is LNHNV, CDR2 YYDKDF, per germline (reference sequence). The CDR3 protein is CATSSRVNTGELFF. DNA for the CDR3: TGTGCCACCAGCAGCAGAGTGAACACCGGGGAGCTGTTTTTT.